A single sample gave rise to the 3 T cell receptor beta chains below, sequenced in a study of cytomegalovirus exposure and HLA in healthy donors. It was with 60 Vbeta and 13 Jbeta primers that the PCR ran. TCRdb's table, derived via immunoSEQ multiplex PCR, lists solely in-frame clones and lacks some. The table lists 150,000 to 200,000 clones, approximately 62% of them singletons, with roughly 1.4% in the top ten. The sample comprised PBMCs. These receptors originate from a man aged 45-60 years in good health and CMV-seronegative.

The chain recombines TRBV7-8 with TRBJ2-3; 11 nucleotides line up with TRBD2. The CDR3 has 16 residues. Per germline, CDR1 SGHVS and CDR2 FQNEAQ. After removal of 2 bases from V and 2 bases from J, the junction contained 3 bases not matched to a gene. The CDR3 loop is CASSLRLAGNTDTQYF. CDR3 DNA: TGTGCCAGCAGCTTAAGACTAGCGGGGAACACAGATACGCAGTATTTT.

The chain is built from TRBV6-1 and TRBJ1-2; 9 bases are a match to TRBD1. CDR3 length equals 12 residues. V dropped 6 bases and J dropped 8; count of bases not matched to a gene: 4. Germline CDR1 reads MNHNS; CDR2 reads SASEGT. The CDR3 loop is CASRTGGGGYTF. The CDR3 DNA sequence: TGTGCCAGCAGAACAGGGGGCGGAGGCTACACCTTC.

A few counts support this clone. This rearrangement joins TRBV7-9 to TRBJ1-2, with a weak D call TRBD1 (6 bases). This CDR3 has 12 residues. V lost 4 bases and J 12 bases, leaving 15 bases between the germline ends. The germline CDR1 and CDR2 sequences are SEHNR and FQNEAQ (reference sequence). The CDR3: CASSSSTGWNTF. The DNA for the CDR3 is TGTGCCAGCAGCTCTAGTACAGGGTGGAACACCTTC.